Shown below are 7 T cell receptor beta chains from a single sample sequenced in a study of blood T cell repertoires in COVID-19. Sequenced by immunoSEQ multiplex PCR; TCRdb stores in-frame clones only, minus some. Of tens of thousands of clones listed, approximately 90% are singletons. The specimen was PBMCs or T cells enriched from blood (not recorded which). These receptors originate from a woman between 35 and 50 years old who had recovered from COVID-19.

The V gene is TRBV5-1, the J gene TRBJ2-7, with TRBD2 matching over 13 bases. The V segment lost 2 bases and the J segment 4 bases; nucleotides outside the gene matches: 6. This CDR3 region has 16 residues. The V gene's germline CDR1 is SGHRS and CDR2 YFSETQ. The CDR3 nucleotides are TGCGCCAGCAGCTTTGGACTAGCGGGGGCCCAGTACGAGCAGTACTTC. Translating it yields CASSFGLAGAQYEQYF.

This chain uses TRBV5-6 with TRBJ1-2, with D hard to call. The CDR3 totals 12 residues. CDR1 SGHDT and CDR2 YYEEEE come from the germline V gene. V lost 4 bases and J lost 1, with 5 bases in between. Here the CDR3 DNA reads TGTGCCAGCAGCGGCAGTAACTATGGCTACACCTTC. Translated: CASSGSNYGYTF. Full variable domain (missing parts from reference TRBV5-6 and TRBJ1-2): DAGVTQSPTHLIKTRGQQVTLRCSPKSGHDTVSWYQQALGQGPQFIFQYYEEEERQRGNFPDRFSGHQFPNYSSELNVNALLLGDSALYLCASSGSNYGYTFGSGTRLTVV.

This chain uses TRBV5-1 with TRBJ2-3; the match to TRBD2 covers 11 bases. Germline V CDR1 and CDR2: SGHRS, YFSETQ. V shed 0 bases and J 1 base; nucleotides not matched to a gene: 4. The CDR3 loop spans 17 amino acids. CDR3 in amino acids: CASSLAGTSGGTDTQYF. CDR3 nucleotide sequence: TGCGCCAGCAGCTTGGCGGGGACTAGCGGAGGCACAGATACGCAGTATTTT.

V usage is TRBV11-1 and J usage is TRBJ2-1; the D gene is possibly TRBD2 (5 bases). Trimming took 0 bases from V and 5 from J, leaving 14 bases between them. The CDR3 sequence is 16 residues long. The germline V gene encodes CDR1 SGHAT and CDR2 FQDESV (reference sequence). CDR3 residues: CASSLALFGVDNEQFF. The CDR3 bases are TGTGCCAGCAGCTTAGCCCTATTCGGGGTGGACAATGAGCAGTTCTTC.

The chain links TRBV28 to TRBJ1-1; weak D call: TRBD1 (5 bases). Germline values: CDR1 MDHEN, CDR2 SYDVKM. This CDR3 has 14 residues. The germline V and J ends were trimmed by 6 bases and 11 bases, with 22 bases remaining between them. The CDR3 coding sequence is TGTGCCAGCAGCTCAGGGACTCCCTCTCGAAGGGCTTTCTTT. This gives the protein CASSSGTPSRRAFF.

The chain recombines TRBV6-1 with TRBJ2-7, with TRBD1 identical over 8 bases. V shed 3 bases, J shed 5 bases, and the junction held 6 bases outside the gene matches. Germline V gene sequence: CDR1 MNHNS, CDR2 SASEGT. This CDR3 contains 14 residues. For the CDR3, the DNA is TGTGCCAGCAGTGATCCGACAGGGGTGCACGAGCAGTACTTC. Amino acid sequence: CASSDPTGVHEQYF.

The chain recombines TRBV5-1 with TRBJ1-2, with 9 bases that match TRBD1. The CDR3 runs to 14 residues. V was pared by 4 bases and J by 4 bases, with 5 bases of the junction left unmatched. Germline V gene sequence: CDR1 SGHRS, CDR2 YFSETQ. CDR3 residues: CASSGTGLAYGYTF. DNA for the CDR3: TGCGCCAGCAGCGGGACAGGGCTGGCCTATGGCTACACCTTC.